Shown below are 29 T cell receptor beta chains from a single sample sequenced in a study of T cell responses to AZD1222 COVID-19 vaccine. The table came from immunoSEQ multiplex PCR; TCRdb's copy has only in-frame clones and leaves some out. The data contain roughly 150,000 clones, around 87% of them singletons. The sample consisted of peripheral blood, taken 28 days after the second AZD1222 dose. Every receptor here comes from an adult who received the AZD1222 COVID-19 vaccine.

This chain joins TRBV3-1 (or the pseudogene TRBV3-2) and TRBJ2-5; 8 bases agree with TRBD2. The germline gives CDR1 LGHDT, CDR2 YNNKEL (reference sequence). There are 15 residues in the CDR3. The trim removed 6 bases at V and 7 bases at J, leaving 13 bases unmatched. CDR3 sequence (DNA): TGTGCCAGCAGTCTCGGGTTAGCGGGATATGGGACCCAGTACTTC. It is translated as CASSLGLAGYGTQYF.

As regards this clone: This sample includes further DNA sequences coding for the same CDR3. CDR3 protein: CASSLTSGRTDTQYF. The CDR3 nucleotides read TGTGCCAGCAGCTTGACTAGCGGACGCACAGATACGCAGTATTTT. The chain has TRBV7-3 and TRBJ2-3; 9 bases are shared with TRBD2. The trim removed 3 bases at V and 1 base at J, leaving 2 bases unmatched. This CDR3 is 15 amino acids long. The germline CDR1 and CDR2 sequences are SGHTA and FQGTGA.

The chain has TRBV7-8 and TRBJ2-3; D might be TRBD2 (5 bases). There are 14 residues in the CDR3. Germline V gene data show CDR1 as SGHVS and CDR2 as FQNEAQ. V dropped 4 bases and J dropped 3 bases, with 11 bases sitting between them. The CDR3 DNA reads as TGTGCCAGCAGCTCTTACGGGGAAACAGATACGCAGTATTTT. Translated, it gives CASSSYGETDTQYF.

The CDR3, as DNA: TGTGCCATCAGTGAGTCGATTTTGTGGAACACTGAAGCTTTCTTT. Its translation is CAISESILWNTEAFF. The chain employs TRBV10-3 and TRBJ1-1; D gene unclear. Germline V lookup: CDR1 ENHRY, CDR2 SYGVKD. V shed 0 bases and J shed 1 base, with 9 bases lying between them. The CDR3 is made up of 15 amino acids.

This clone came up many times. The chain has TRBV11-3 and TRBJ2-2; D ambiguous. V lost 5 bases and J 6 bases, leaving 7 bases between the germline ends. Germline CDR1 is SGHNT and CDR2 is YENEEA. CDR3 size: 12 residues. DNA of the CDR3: TGTGCCAGCAGCCGGAGAGCCGGGGAGCTGTTTTTT. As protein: CASSRRAGELFF.

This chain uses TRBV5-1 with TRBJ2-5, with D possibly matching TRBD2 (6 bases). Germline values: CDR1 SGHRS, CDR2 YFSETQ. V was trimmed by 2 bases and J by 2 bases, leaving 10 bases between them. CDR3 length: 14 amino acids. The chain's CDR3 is CASSFSGSQETQYF. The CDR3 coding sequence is TGCGCCAGCAGCTTTTCCGGGAGTCAAGAGACCCAGTACTTC. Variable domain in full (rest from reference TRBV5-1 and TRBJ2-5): KAGVTQTPRYLIKTRGQQVTLSCSPISGHRSVSWYQQTPGQGLQFLFEYFSETQRNKGNFPGRFSGRQFSNSRSEMNVSTLELGDSALYLCASSFSGSQETQYFGPGTRLLVL.

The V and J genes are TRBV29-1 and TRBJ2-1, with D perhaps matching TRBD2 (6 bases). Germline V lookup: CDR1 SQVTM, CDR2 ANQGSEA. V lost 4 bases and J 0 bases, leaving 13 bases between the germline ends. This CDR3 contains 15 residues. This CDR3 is CSVVGGVGSYNEQFF. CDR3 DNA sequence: TGCAGCGTTGTCGGGGGAGTGGGCTCCTACAATGAGCAGTTCTTC.

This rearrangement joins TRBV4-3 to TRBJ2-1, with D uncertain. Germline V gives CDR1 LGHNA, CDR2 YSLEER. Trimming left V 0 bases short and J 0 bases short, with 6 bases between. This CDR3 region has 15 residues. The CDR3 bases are TGCGCCAGCAGCCAAGACCTGGGCTCCTACAATGAGCAGTTCTTC. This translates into CASSQDLGSYNEQFF.

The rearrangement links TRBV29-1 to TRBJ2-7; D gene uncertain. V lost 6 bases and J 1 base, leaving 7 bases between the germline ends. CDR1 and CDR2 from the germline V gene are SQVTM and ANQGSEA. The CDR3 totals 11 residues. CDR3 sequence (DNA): TGCAGCGTCACATTGTCCTACGAGCAGTACTTC. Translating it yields CSVTLSYEQYF.

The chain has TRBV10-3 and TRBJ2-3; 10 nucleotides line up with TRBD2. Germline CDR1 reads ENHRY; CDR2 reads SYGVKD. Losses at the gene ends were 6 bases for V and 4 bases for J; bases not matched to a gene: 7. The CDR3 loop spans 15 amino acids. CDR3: CAISYGLAEPDTQYF. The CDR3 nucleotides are TGTGCCATCAGCTATGGACTAGCGGAGCCAGATACGCAGTATTTT.

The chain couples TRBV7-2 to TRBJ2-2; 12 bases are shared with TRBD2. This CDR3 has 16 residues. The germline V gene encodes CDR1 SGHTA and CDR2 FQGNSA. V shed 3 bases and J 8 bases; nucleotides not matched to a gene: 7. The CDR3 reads CASSFRLAGVPGELFF. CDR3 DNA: TGTGCCAGCAGCTTCAGACTAGCGGGAGTTCCAGGGGAGCTGTTTTTT.

The CDR3, as DNA: TGTGCCAGCCGACCCAGCGGGAGGGCCCACAATGAGCAGTTCTTC. This gives the protein CASRPSGRAHNEQFF. The chain uses TRBV28 and TRBJ2-1; 10 positions agree with TRBD2. Germline values: CDR1 MDHEN, CDR2 SYDVKM. There are 15 residues in the CDR3. V lost 8 bases and J lost 5; bases outside the gene matches: 9.

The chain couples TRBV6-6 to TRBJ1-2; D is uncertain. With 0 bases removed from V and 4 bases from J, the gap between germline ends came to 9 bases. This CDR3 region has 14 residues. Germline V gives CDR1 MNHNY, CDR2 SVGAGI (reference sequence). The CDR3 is CASSYSRQFYGYTF. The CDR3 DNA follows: TGTGCCAGCAGTTACTCGAGGCAATTCTATGGCTACACCTTC.

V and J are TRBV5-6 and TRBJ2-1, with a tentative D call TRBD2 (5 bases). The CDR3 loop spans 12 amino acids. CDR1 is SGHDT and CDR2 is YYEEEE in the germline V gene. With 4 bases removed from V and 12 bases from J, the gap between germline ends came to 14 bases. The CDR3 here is CASSVGLSSQFF. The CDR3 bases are TGTGCCAGCAGCGTCGGACTGAGCTCGCAGTTCTTC.

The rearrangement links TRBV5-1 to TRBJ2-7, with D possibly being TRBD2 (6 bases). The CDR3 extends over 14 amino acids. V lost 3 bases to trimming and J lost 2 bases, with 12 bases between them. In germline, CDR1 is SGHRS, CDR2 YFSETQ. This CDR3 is CASSSPGGTYEQYF. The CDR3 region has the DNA TGCGCCAGCAGCTCCCCCGGGGGAACCTACGAGCAGTACTTC.

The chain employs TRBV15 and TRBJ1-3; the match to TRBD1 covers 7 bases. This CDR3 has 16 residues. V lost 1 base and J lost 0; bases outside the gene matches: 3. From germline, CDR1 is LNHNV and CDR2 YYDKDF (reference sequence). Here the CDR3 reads CATSRGQGSSGNTIYF. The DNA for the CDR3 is TGTGCCACCAGCAGAGGACAGGGAAGCTCTGGAAACACCATATATTTT. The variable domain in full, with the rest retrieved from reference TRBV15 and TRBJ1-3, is DAMVIQNPRYQVTQFGKPVTLSCSQTLNHNVMYWYQQKSSQAPKLLFHYYDKDFNNEADTPDNFQSRRPNTSFCFLDIRSPGLGDTAMYLCATSRGQGSSGNTIYFGEGSWLTVV.

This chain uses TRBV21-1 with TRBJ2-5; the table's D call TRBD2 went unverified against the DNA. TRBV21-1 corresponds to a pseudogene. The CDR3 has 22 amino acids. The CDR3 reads CASSNHLRAKSTSGRIEETQYF. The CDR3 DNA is TGTGCCAGCAGCAATCATCTAAGGGCCAAATCCACTAGCGGGAGGATTGAGGAGACCCAGTACTTC.

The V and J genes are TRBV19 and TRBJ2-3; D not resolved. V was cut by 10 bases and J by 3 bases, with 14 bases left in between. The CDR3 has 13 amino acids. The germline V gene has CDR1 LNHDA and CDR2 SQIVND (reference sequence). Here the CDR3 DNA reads TGTGCCACCGAGCAGGTGGGAACAGATACGCAGTATTTT. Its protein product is CATEQVGTDTQYF.

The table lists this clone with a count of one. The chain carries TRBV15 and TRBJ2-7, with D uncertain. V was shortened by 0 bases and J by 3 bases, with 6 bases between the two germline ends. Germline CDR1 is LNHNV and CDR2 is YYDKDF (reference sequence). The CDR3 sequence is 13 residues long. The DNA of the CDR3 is TGTGCCACCAGCAGAGATCCCCGCTACGAGCAGTACTTC. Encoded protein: CATSRDPRYEQYF.

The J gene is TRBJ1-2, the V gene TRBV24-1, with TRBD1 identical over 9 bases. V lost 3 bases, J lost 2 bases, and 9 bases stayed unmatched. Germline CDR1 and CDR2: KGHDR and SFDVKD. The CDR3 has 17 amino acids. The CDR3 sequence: CATSDAPGTGQNYGYTF. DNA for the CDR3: TGTGCCACCAGTGATGCCCCCGGGACAGGGCAGAACTATGGCTACACCTTC.

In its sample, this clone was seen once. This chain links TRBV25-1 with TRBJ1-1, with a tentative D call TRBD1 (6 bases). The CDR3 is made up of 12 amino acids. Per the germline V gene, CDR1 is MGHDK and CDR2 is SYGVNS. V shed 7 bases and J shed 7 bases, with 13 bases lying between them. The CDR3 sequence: CASIEGVGEAFF. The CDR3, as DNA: TGTGCCAGCATTGAGGGGGTCGGTGAAGCTTTCTTT.

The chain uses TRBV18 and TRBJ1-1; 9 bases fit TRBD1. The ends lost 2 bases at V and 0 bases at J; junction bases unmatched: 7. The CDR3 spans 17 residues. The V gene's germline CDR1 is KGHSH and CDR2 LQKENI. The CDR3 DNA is TGTGCCAGCTCACCAAAGGCACAGGGGGCCCTGAACACTGAAGCTTTCTTT. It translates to CASSPKAQGALNTEAFF.

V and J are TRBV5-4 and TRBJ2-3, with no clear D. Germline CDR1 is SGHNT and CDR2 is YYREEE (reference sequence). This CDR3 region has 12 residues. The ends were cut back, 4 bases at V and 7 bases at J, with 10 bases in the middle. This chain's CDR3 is CASSVDENTQYF. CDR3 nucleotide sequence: TGTGCCAGCAGCGTGGATGAGAATACGCAGTATTTT.

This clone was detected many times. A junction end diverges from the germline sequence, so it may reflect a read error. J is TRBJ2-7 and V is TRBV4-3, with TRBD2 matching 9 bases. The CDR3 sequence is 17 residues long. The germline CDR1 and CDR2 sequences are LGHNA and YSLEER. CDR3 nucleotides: TGCGCCAGCAGCCAAGAAACAGCGACTAGCGGTCCCTACGCGCAGTACTTC. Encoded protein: CASSQETATSGPYAQYF.

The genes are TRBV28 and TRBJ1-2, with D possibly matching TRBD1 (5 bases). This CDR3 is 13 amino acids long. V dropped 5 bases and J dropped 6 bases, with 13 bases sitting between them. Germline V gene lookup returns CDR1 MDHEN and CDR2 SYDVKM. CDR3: CASSPAGTNGYTF. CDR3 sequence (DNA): TGTGCCAGCAGTCCTGCCGGGACGAATGGCTACACCTTC.

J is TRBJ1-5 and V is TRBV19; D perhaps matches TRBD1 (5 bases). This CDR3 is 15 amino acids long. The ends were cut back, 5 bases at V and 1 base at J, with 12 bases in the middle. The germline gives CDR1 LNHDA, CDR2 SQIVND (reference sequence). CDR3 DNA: TGTGCCAGTAGTGAAACCCGGGACAGCAATCAGCCCCAGCATTTT. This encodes CASSETRDSNQPQHF.

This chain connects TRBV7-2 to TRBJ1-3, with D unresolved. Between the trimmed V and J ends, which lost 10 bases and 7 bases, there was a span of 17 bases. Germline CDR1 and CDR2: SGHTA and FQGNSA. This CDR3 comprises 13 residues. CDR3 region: CAILKGFRNTIYF. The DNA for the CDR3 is TGTGCCATTCTAAAAGGGTTCAGGAACACCATATATTTT.

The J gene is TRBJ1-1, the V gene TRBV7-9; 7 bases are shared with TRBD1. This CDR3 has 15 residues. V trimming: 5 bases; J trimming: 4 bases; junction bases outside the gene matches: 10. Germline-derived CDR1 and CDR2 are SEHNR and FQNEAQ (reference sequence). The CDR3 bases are TGTGCCAGCAGCCCAGACAGGGCTTGGGGCACTGAAGCTTTCTTT. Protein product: CASSPDRAWGTEAFF.

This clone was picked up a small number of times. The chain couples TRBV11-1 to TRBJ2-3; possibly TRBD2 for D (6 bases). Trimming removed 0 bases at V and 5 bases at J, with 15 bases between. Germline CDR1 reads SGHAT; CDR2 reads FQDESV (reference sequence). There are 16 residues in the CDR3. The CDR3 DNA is TGTGCCAGCAGCTTAGCCGGACTAAGACGTGGAGATACGCAGTATTTT. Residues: CASSLAGLRRGDTQYF.